This T cell receptor beta chain emerged from a study of blood T cell repertoires in COVID-19. The CDR3 sequence is 13 residues long. From germline, CDR1 is LGHNA and CDR2 YNFKEQ. Trimming took 8 bases from V and 7 from J; bases not matched to a gene: 8. The protocol was immunoSEQ multiplex PCR, while the TCRdb copy is restricted to in-frame clones and leaves out a portion. The sample has roughly 160,000 clones, about 80% seen once; the top ten hold about an eighth. This clonotype was sampled from a middle-aged man who had recovered from COVID-19. Sequencing input: PBMCs or T cells enriched from blood (not recorded which). This sequence joins TRBV4-2 and TRBJ1-1, with 9 positions matching TRBD1. This CDR3 reads CASVGQGGIEAFF. The CDR3, as DNA: TGTGCCAGCGTGGGACAGGGAGGGATTGAAGCTTTCTTT.